The T cell receptor (beta chain) described here comes from a study of spatial heterogeneity in lung cancer. As for the study in general: Consistently, beta-chain sequences turned up in larger numbers than alpha-chain sequences did. Each unique TCR and UMI combination was seen more than ten times on average in raw reads.

Time point described: sample taken at primary tumor resection. The study sequenced unsorted whole RNA from tumor, nontumor lung or frozen PBMC. TCRdb recomputed calls from the 5' RACE reads with MiXCR, one row per CDR3 protein. The sample shows some 10,000 distinct CDR3 sequences, 6.1% of them seen only once. This clonotype has at least ten counts. The clonotype comes from a male donor with early-stage non-small cell lung cancer. Sequenced here: normal lung tissue next to the tumor, sampled at surgery.

CDR3 DNA: TGTGCCAGCAGTTTACATACCGGAATGAACACTGAAGCTTTCTTT. Residues: CASSLHTGMNTEAFF. J is TRBJ1-1 and V is TRBV12-3 or TRBV12-4; D is uncertain. Trimming took 2 bases from V and 0 from J, leaving 10 bases between them. The CDR3 has 15 residues.